The 27 T cell receptor beta chains given below trace back to one sample, sequenced in a study of human T cells and chemical hapten exposure. Time point meaning: patch test 2, 6 weeks after DPC sensitization. Treatment denoted: therapeutic diphenylcyclopropenone sensitization with weekly scalp DPC. MiXCR, applied by TCRdb to the RACE reads, yields one record per CDR3 protein. The repertoire includes fewer than 85,000 distinct CDR3 sequences, roughly 10% of them detected once, and 2.5% sits in the top ten. The source material was whole blood, sampled in connection with sensitization to the hapten diphenylcyclopropenone (DPC). These receptor sequences come from a woman between 25 and 40 years old with alopecia areata. Some clones in this sample may be carry-over from other donors' samples.

At least ten counts were recorded for this clonotype. The genes are TRBV20-1 and TRBJ1-5; 9 bases line up with TRBD1. V gave up 1 base and J gave up 5 bases; unmatched junction bases: 0. The CDR3 consists of 13 residues. Germline V gene data show CDR1 as DFQATT and CDR2 as SNEGSKA (reference sequence). The CDR3 spells CSARGTGDQPQHF. The CDR3 DNA reads as TGCAGTGCTAGAGGGACAGGGGATCAGCCCCAGCATTTT.

This clonotype has ten or more counts. The chain couples TRBV6-6 to TRBJ2-3; maybe TRBD2 (6 bases). The germline gives CDR1 MNHNY, CDR2 SVGAGI (reference sequence). There are 16 residues in the CDR3. V dropped 0 bases and J dropped 1 base, with 11 bases sitting between them. The DNA of the CDR3 is TGTGCCAGCAGTTACTCTCCCGCGGGGCGCACAGATACGCAGTATTTT. Translating gives CASSYSPAGRTDTQYF.

This clonotype was detected many times. The chain is built from TRBV30 and TRBJ1-5; 8 bases agree with TRBD1. V gave up 5 bases and J gave up 0 bases; unmatched junction bases: 6. The germline V gene encodes CDR1 GTSNPN and CDR2 SVGIG (reference sequence). This CDR3 has 15 residues. Here the CDR3 reads CAWGTGPYSNQPQHF. In DNA, the CDR3 is TGTGCCTGGGGGACAGGACCCTATAGCAATCAGCCCCAGCATTTT.

This clonotype was detected ten times or more. V is TRBV15 and J is TRBJ2-3; weak D call: TRBD2 (6 bases). CDR1 and CDR2 (germline): LNHNV, YYDKDF (reference sequence). V dropped 8 bases and J dropped 0 bases, with 12 bases sitting between them. This CDR3 contains 14 residues. This CDR3 is CATEEGFSTDTQYF. CDR3 DNA sequence: TGTGCCACCGAGGAGGGGTTTAGCACAGATACGCAGTATTTT.

This clonotype was counted at least ten times. V is TRBV11-2 and J is TRBJ2-3; D is possibly TRBD1 (5 bases). The CDR3 has 14 amino acids. The germline V gene encodes CDR1 SGHAT and CDR2 FQNNGV. Trimming left V 5 bases short and J 1 base short, with 10 bases between. In DNA, the CDR3 is TGTGCCAGCAGCGAGCAGGGTCGCACAGATACGCAGTATTTT. Protein: CASSEQGRTDTQYF.

As regards this clonotype: A much larger clone differs by one base, so this may be a read error. It is likely a read error, because the conserved phenylalanine at the end of the CDR3 is missing. This sequence joins TRBV5-6 and TRBJ1-1, with D tentatively TRBD1 (6 bases). This CDR3 contains 15 residues. V lost 4 bases, J lost 4 bases, and 17 bases lay in between. Germline assignment: CDR1 SGHDT and CDR2 YYEEEE. The CDR3 is CASSLKQGVSTEAFS. CDR3 nucleotides: TGTGCCAGCAGCCTAAAACAGGGTGTAAGCACTGAAGCTTTCTCT.

This clonotype has ten or more counts. The gene calls are TRBV6-2 or TRBV6-3 and TRBJ2-3; 10 bases align to TRBD2. Germline V gene lookup returns CDR1 MNHEY and CDR2 SVGEGT. CDR3 length: 15 residues. V lost 8 bases to trimming and J lost 0 bases; unmatched junction nucleotides: 5. CDR3 region: CASELAGGSTDTQYF. CDR3 bases: TGTGCCAGCGAATTAGCGGGAGGAAGCACAGATACGCAGTATTTT.

The genes are TRBV28 and TRBJ2-3, with a possible D match to TRBD1 (6 bases). The CDR3 is made up of 12 amino acids. CDR1 is MDHEN and CDR2 is SYDVKM in the germline V gene. In DNA form, the CDR3 reads TGTGCGGGGGCAGGGGCCACAGATACGCAGTATTTT. Amino acid sequence: CAGAGATDTQYF.

This sequence joins TRBV28 and TRBJ2-4; a weak D match, TRBD2 (6 bases). The V and J ends lost 7 bases and 6 bases respectively, with 22 bases between them. CDR3 length equals 16 residues. The germline V gene has CDR1 MDHEN and CDR2 SYDVKM. Here the CDR3 reads CASNGGPNTRINIQYF. The CDR3 coding sequence is TGTGCCAGCAACGGAGGGCCCAACACCCGAATAAACATTCAGTACTTC.

This clonotype was found a few times. The chain carries TRBV4-3 and TRBJ1-5; the match to TRBD1 covers 9 bases. V lost 4 bases to trimming and J lost 3 bases; unmatched junction nucleotides: 4. The CDR3 is 15 residues long. Germline lookup yields CDR1 LGHNA and CDR2 YSLEER. CDR3 sequence (DNA): TGCGCCAGCAGCCGGAACAGGGGGCCCAATCAGCCCCAGCATTTT. Translated: CASSRNRGPNQPQHF.

The chain is built from TRBV7-2 and TRBJ1-2, with 10 bases lining up with TRBD1. The CDR3 has 15 amino acids. Germline trimming cut 4 bases from V and 8 bases from J; bases unmatched to any gene: 10. The germline gives CDR1 SGHTA, CDR2 FQGNSA. The CDR3 nucleotides are TGTGCCAGCAGCTCCACCGGGGGACAGGGGCCGGGCTACACCTTC. This translates into CASSSTGGQGPGYTF.

This clonotype was counted many times. This chain links TRBV6-2 or TRBV6-3 with TRBJ2-2; TRBD2 aligns across 10 bases. The germline CDR1 and CDR2 sequences are MNHEY and SVGEGT. The length of the CDR3 is 16 residues. The junction had 8 bases not matched to a gene; V was cut back by 6 bases and J by 4 bases. The CDR3 DNA reads as TGTGCCAGCAGGGTACTAGCGGGAACAAGCACCGGGGAGCTGTTTTTT. It codes for CASRVLAGTSTGELFF.

This clonotype has ten or more counts. The chain combines TRBV6-5 with TRBJ2-1; D unresolved. The CDR3 has 14 amino acids. From germline, CDR1 is MNHEY and CDR2 SVGAGI. Trimming took 6 bases from V and 0 from J, leaving 9 bases between them. The chain's CDR3 is CASRAVSSYNEQFF. The CDR3 DNA reads TGTGCCAGCAGGGCGGTCAGCTCCTACAATGAGCAGTTCTTC.

This clonotype came up a few times. The chain links TRBV11-2 to TRBJ1-1, with 8 bases identical to TRBD1. The germline V gene encodes CDR1 SGHAT and CDR2 FQNNGV. Trimming cost V 5 bases and J 1 base; bases outside gene matches: 12. This CDR3 spans 17 amino acids. CDR3 protein: CASSPLAQTGGNTEAFF. The CDR3 DNA is TGTGCCAGCAGCCCTTTAGCCCAAACAGGGGGGAACACTGAAGCTTTCTTT.

This clonotype was seen ten or more times. V is TRBV29-1 and J is TRBJ1-4; the D gene is possibly TRBD1 (5 bases). CDR3 length equals 13 residues. The germline gives CDR1 SQVTM, CDR2 ANQGSEA. V shed 6 bases and J shed 0 bases, with 8 bases lying between them. CDR3 protein: CSVQGATNEKLFF. DNA for the CDR3: TGCAGCGTCCAGGGAGCAACTAATGAAAAACTGTTTTTT.

There are a few counts of this clonotype. The genes are TRBV29-1 and TRBJ2-7; no clear D gene. This CDR3 comprises 13 residues. CDR1 SQVTM and CDR2 ANQGSEA come from the germline V gene. V lost 5 bases, J lost 6 bases, and 17 bases lay in between. The CDR3 loop reads CSVSGLESGEQYF. Here the CDR3 DNA reads TGCAGCGTTTCAGGCTTGGAATCGGGCGAGCAGTACTTC.

This clonotype was recorded many times. The V gene is TRBV29-1, the J gene TRBJ1-2; 9 positions match TRBD1. Germline CDR1 reads SQVTM; CDR2 reads ANQGSEA. Unmatched junction bases numbered 7, after V lost 5 bases and J lost 3 bases. This CDR3 is built from 14 residues. The CDR3 DNA reads TGCAGCGTTTATACGACAGGGGGTGACTATGGCTACACCTTC. This codes for CSVYTTGGDYGYTF.

This clonotype occurred once. V usage is TRBV12-3 or TRBV12-4 and J usage is TRBJ1-6; D is unresolved. Trimming left V 7 bases short and J 2 bases short, with 15 bases between. The CDR3 is made up of 16 amino acids. The CDR3 loop is CASIRTWRAYNSPLHF. The CDR3 bases are TGTGCCAGCATTCGAACGTGGAGGGCCTATAATTCACCCCTCCACTTT.

V and J are TRBV6-6 and TRBJ1-5; D is ambiguous. This CDR3 spans 12 amino acids. CDR1 and CDR2 from the germline V gene are MNHNY and SVGAGI (reference sequence). Trimming took 6 bases from V and 0 from J, leaving 3 bases between them. CDR3 DNA: TGTGCCAGCAGCCCTAGCAATCAGCCCCAGCATTTT. This translates into CASSPSNQPQHF.

The rearrangement uses TRBV6-2 or TRBV6-3 and TRBJ1-6; possible D gene TRBD1, 5 bases. The CDR3 length is 15 residues. Germline CDR1 reads MNHEY; CDR2 reads SVGEGT. The germline V and J ends were trimmed by 7 bases and 11 bases, with 21 bases remaining between them. CDR3 DNA sequence: TGTGCCAGCACCTACGCCCCAGGGAGGCGGGCACCCCTCCACTTT. It translates to CASTYAPGRRAPLHF.

This rearrangement joins TRBV23-1 to TRBJ2-3, with unresolved D. TRBV23-1 is an ORF, and what it does is uncertain. The CDR3 length is 13 residues. Trimming removed 0 bases from V and 14 bases from J, with 15 bases in between. In DNA form, the CDR3 reads TGCGCCAGCAGTCAATCGCCCCGAGAATGGGGGTATTTT. Protein: CASSQSPREWGYF.

This clonotype was detected many times. V is TRBV30 and J is TRBJ1-2, with D unresolved. Deletions cut 4 bases from V and 3 bases from J, with 12 bases between. CDR3 size: 13 residues. CDR1 and CDR2 from the germline V gene are GTSNPN and SVGIG (reference sequence). CDR3 region: CAWTRTVDYGYTF. The CDR3 DNA reads TGTGCCTGGACCCGGACTGTTGACTATGGCTACACCTTC.

This clonotype has only a few counts. The rearrangement joins TRBV7-3 to TRBJ2-2; perhaps TRBD1 as D (6 bases). The V gene's germline CDR1 is SGHTA and CDR2 FQGTGA. Trimming removed 3 bases from V and 2 bases from J, with 13 bases in between. This CDR3 spans 16 amino acids. The CDR3 here is CASSLEAGANTGELFF. CDR3 nucleotides: TGTGCCAGCAGCTTGGAAGCAGGGGCCAACACCGGGGAGCTGTTTTTT.

In the case of this clonotype: It may be a read error: a sequence one base away is much more abundant. V and J are TRBV10-3 and TRBJ2-3; D not resolved. The CDR3 loop spans 13 amino acids. Germline V gene data show CDR1 as ENHRY and CDR2 as SYGVKD. CDR3 protein: CAISEWLGDTLYF. CDR3 in DNA: TGTGCCATCAGTGAGTGGTTGGGCGATACGCTGTATTTT.

J is TRBJ2-2 and V is TRBV10-2, with a tentative D call TRBD1 (6 bases). V lost 7 bases, J lost 3 bases, and 12 bases lay in between. The CDR3 is 14 residues long. CDR1 and CDR2 (germline): WSHSY, SAAADI. The CDR3, as DNA: TGCGCCAGCACCTTGGGGGCCGACACCGGGGAGCTGTTTTTT. Translation gives CASTLGADTGELFF.

This clonotype was seen repeatedly, ten times or more. The CDR3 sequence: CATSRESGSYNEQFF. For the CDR3, the DNA is TGTGCCACCAGCAGAGAGTCCGGCTCCTACAATGAGCAGTTCTTC. V gene TRBV15 combines with J gene TRBJ2-1; D remains unclear. CDR3 length equals 15 residues. V was pared by 0 bases and J by 0 bases, with 6 bases between. Germline V gene data show CDR1 as LNHNV and CDR2 as YYDKDF (reference sequence).

At least ten counts were recorded for this clonotype. The chain employs TRBV20-1 and TRBJ1-4; a possible D gene is TRBD1 (5 bases). Trimming cost V 5 bases and J 7 bases, with 14 bases left between them. The germline gives CDR1 DFQATT, CDR2 SNEGSKA (reference sequence). The CDR3 runs to 13 residues. This CDR3 is CSASGTLSEKLFF. DNA for the CDR3: TGCAGTGCTTCCGGGACCCTGAGTGAAAAACTGTTTTTT.